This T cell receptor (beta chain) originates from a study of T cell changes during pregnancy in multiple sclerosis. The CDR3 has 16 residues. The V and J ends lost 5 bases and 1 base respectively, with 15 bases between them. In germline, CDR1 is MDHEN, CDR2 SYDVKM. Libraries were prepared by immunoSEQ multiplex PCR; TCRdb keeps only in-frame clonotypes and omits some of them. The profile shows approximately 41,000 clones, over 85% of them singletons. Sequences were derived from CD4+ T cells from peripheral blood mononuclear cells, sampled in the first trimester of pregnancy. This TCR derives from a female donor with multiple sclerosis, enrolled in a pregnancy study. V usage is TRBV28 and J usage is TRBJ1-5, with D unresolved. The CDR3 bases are TGTGCCAGCAGTCCCCTCCTAACAGTAAGCAATCAGCCCCAGCATTTT. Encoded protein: CASSPLLTVSNQPQHF.